This TCR beta chain was captured in a study of blood T cell repertoires in COVID-19. Study in general: Some COVID-19 samples were acute and others convalescent; all came from the United States, Italy and Spain. Nucleic acid was either cDNA or gDNA, and it came from T cells, B-cell-depleted T cells, or PBMCs.

In the original workflow: Reference gene primer amplification in the assay estimated nucleated cell counts. Clones were read by immunoSEQ multiplex PCR, and TCRdb kept only the in-frame ones, dropping some. Clone size and V and J calls were adopted from that table, with D and trimming inferred from the DNA. The table includes just under 45,000 clones, 87% detected once. There are 13 residues in the CDR3. The trim removed 6 bases at V and 5 bases at J, leaving 6 bases unmatched. Material: peripheral blood. The rearrangement links TRBV12-3 or TRBV12-4 to TRBJ1-2, with TRBD1 identical over 7 bases. The sequence derives from a woman aged 80 or over in a cohort sampled during active or convalescent COVID-19. This CDR3 is CASSSTGEYGYTF. The CDR3 coding sequence is TGTGCCAGCAGCTCCACAGGGGAGTATGGCTACACCTTC.